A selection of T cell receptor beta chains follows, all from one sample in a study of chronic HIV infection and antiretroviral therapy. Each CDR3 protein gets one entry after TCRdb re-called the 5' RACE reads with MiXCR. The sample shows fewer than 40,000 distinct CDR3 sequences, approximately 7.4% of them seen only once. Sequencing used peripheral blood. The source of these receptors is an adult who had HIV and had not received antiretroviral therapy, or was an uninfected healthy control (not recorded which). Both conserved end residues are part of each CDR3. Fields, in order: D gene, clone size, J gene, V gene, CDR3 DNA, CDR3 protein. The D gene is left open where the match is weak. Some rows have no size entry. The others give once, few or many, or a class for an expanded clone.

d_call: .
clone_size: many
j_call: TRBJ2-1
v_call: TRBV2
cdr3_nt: TGTGCCAGCAGTGGGGGGGTGGTTAGCGATGAGCAGTTCTTC
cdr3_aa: CASSGGVVSDEQFF

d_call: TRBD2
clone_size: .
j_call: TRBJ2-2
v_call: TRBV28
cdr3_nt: TGTGCCAGCGGGGAGGGCAAGCCCGGGGAGCTGTTTTTT
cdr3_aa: CASGEGKPGELFF

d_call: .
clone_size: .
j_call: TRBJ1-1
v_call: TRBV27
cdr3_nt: TGTGCCAGCACCAGCATTGAGGGGGGGAAGGCTGAAGCTTTCTTT
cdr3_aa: CASTSIEGGKAEAFF

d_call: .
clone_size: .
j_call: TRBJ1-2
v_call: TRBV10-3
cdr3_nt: TGTGCCATCAGTGAGTCCATGGGTGGCTACACCTTC
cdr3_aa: CAISESMGGYTF

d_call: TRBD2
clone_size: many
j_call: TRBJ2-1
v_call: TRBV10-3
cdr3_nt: TGTGCCATCAGTGATATTAGCGGGGCCGGTAGTGAGCAGTTCTTC
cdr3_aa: CAISDISGAGSEQFF

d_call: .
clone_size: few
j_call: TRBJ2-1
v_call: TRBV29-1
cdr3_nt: TGCAGCGTGGGTCCCGCTTTTGAGCAGTTCTTC
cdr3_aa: CSVGPAFEQFF

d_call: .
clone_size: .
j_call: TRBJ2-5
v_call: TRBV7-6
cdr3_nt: TGTGCCAGCAGCTTTCGACCAGGGGCGAAGACCCAGTACTTC
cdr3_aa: CASSFRPGAKTQYF

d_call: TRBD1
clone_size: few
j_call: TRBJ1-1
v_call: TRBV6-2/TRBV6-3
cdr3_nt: TGTGCCAGCACCAACCAGGGGGGGCTGACTGAAGCTTTCTTT
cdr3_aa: CASTNQGGLTEAFF

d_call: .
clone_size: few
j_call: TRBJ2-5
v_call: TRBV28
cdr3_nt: TGTGCCAGCAGATCCCCCAGGGGCACCCAGGAGACCCAGTACTTC
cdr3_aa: CASRSPRGTQETQYF

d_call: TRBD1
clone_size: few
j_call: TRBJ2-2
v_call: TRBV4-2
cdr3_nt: TGTGCCAGCAGCTCTCTGACAGGGGGCGACACCGGGGAGCTGTTTTTT
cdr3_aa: CASSSLTGGDTGELFF

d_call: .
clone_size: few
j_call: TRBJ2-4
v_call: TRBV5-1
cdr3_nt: TGCGCCAGCAGCTTGGATGGCCTAACCCTAGCCAAAAACATTCAGTACTTC
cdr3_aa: CASSLDGLTLAKNIQYF

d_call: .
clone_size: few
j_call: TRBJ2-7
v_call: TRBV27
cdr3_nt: TGTGCCAGCAGTTTGAGGGGCCGGGGGCACGAGCAGTACTTC
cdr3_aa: CASSLRGRGHEQYF

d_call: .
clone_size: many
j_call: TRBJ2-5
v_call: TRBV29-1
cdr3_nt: TGCAGCGTTTTAGGGTTAGAGACCCAGTACTTC
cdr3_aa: CSVLGLETQYF

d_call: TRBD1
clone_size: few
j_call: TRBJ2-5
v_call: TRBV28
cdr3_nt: TGTGCCAGCAGCCCCGGGGGACAGGAGGGCGAGACCCAGTACTTC
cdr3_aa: CASSPGGQEGETQYF

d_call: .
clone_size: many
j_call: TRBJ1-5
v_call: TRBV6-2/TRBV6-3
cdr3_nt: TGTGCCAGCAGTTACCGAAACGGGAACTATCAGCCCCAGCATTTT
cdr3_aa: CASSYRNGNYQPQHF

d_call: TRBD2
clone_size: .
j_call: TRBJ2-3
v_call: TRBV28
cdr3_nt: TGTGCCAGCAGTTCTCCAGCGGGAGAGGGCACAGATACGCAGTATTTT
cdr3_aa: CASSSPAGEGTDTQYF

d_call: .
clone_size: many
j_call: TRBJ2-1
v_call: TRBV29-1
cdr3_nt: TGCAGCGTTGAAAGCAAGTACGATGAGCAGTTCTTC
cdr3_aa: CSVESKYDEQFF

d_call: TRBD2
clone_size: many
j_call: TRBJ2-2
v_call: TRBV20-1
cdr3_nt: TGCAGTGCTAGAAGGGAGGGTTTGGGCGGGGAGCTGTTTTTT
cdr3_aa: CSARREGLGGELFF